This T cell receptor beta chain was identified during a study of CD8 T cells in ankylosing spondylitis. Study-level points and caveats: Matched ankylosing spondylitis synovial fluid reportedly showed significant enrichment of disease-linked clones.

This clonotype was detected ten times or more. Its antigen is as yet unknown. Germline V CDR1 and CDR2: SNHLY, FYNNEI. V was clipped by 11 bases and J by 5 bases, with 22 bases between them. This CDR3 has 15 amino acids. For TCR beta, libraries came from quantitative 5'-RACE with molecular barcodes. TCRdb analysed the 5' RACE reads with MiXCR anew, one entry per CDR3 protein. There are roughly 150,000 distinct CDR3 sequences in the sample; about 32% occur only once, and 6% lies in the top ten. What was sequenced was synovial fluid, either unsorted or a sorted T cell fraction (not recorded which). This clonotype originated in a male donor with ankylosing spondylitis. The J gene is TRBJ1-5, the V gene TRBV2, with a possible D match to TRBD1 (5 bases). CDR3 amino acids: CAGKAGTEPYQPQHF. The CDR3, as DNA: TGTGCCGGAAAAGCAGGGACGGAACCATATCAGCCCCAGCATTTT.